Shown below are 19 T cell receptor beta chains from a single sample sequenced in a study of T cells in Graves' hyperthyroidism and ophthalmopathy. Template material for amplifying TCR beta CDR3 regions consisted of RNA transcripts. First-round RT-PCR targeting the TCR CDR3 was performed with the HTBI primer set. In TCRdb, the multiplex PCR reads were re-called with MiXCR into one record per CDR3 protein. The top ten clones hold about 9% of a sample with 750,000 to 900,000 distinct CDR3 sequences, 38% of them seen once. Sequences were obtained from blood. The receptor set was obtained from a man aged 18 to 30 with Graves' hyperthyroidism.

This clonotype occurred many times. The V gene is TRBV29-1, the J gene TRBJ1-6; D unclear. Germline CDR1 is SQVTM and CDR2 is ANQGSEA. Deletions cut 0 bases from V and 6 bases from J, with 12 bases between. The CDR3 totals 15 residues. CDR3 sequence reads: CSVEDRTGINSPLHF. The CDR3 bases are TGCAGCGTTGAAGATAGGACGGGTATTAATTCACCCCTCCACTTT.

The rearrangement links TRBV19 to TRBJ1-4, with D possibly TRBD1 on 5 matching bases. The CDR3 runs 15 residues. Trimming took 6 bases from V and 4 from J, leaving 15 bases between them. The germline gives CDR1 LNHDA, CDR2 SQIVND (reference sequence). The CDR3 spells CASSVHGDGNEKLFF. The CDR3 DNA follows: TGTGCCAGTAGCGTCCACGGGGACGGTAATGAAAAACTGTTTTTT. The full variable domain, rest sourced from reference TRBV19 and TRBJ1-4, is DGGITQSPKYLFRKEGQNVTLSCEQNLNHDAMYWYRQDPGQGLRLIYYSQIVNDFQKGDIAEGYSVSREKKESFPLTVTSAQKNPTAFYLCASSVHGDGNEKLFFGSGTQLSVL.

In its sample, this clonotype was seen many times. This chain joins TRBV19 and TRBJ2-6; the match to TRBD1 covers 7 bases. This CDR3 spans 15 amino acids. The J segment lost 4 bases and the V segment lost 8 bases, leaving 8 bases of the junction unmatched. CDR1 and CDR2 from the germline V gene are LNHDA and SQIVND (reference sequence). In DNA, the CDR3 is TGTGCCAGTGCAAACAGGGGAACAGGGGCCAACGTCCTGACTTTC. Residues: CASANRGTGANVLTF.

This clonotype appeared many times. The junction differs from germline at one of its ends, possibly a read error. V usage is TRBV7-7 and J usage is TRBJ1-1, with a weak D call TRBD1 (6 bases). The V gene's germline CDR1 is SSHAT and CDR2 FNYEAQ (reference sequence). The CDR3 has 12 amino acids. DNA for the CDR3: TGTGCTAGCAGCTTAGGGGGGAGACTGGCTTTCTTT. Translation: CASSLGGRLAFF.

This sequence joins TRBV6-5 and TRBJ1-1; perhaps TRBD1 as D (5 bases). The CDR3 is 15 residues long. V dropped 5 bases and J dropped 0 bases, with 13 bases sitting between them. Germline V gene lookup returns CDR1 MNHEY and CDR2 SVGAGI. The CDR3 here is CASSRGETLNTEAFF. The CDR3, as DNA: TGTGCCAGCAGTAGGGGTGAGACATTGAACACTGAAGCTTTCTTT.

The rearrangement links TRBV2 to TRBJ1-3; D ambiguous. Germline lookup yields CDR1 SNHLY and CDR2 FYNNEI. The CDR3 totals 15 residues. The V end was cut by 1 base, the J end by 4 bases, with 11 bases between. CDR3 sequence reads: CASSEGVDWGNTIYF. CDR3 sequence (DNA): TGTGCCAGCAGTGAAGGGGTAGATTGGGGAAACACCATATATTTT.

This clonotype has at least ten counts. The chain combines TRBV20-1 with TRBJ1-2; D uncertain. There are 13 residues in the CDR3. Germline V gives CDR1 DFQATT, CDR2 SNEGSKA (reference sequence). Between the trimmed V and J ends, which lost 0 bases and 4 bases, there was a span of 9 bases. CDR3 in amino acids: CSARDRGSYGYTF. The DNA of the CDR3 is TGCAGTGCTAGAGATCGCGGAAGCTATGGCTACACCTTC.

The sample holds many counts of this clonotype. CDR3 protein: CASSLGLGEKLFF. CDR3 nucleotides: TGCGCCAGCAGCTTGGGTCTGGGTGAAAAACTGTTTTTT. The V gene is TRBV5-1, the J gene TRBJ1-4, with unresolved D. CDR3 length: 13 amino acids. Germline lookup yields CDR1 SGHRS and CDR2 YFSETQ. The V end lost 0 bases, the J end lost 7 bases, and 7 bases lay between the germline ends. The full variable domain, its missing parts supplied by reference TRBV5-1 and TRBJ1-4, is KAGVTQTPRYLIKTRGQQVTLSCSPISGHRSVSWYQQTPGQGLQFLFEYFSETQRNKGNFPGRFSGRQFSNSRSEMNVSTLELGDSALYLCASSLGLGEKLFFGSGTQLSVL.

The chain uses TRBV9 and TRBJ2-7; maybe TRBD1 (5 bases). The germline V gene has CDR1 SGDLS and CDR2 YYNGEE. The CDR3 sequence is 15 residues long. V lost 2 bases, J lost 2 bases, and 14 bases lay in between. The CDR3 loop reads CASSVGAGKAYEQYF. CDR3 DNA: TGTGCCAGCAGCGTTGGGGCAGGGAAGGCCTACGAGCAGTACTTC.

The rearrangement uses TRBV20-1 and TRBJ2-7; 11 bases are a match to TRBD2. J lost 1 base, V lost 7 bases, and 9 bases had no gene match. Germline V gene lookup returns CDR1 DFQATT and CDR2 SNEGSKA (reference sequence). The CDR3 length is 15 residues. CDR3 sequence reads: CSGTTLAGGSYEQYF. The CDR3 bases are TGCAGTGGCACCACTTTAGCGGGAGGGTCCTACGAGCAGTACTTC.

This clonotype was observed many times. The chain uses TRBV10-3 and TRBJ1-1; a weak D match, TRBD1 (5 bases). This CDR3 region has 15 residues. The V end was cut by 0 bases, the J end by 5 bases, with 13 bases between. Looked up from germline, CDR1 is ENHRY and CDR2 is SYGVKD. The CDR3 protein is CAISESIGGETEAFF. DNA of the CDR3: TGTGCCATCAGTGAGTCGATCGGGGGGGAAACTGAAGCTTTCTTT.

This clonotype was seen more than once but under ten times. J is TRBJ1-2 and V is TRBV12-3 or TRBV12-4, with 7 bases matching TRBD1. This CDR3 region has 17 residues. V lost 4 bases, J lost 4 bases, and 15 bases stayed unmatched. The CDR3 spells CASSWRRGGQEFYGYTF. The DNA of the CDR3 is TGTGCCAGCAGTTGGAGGCGCGGTGGACAGGAATTCTATGGCTACACCTTC.

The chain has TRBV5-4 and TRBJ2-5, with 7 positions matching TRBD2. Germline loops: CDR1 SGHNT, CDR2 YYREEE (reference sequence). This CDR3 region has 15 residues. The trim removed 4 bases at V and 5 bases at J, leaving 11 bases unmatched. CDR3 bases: TGTGCCAGCAGCATCACCGGGACTATCAAGGAGACCCAGTACTTC. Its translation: CASSITGTIKETQYF. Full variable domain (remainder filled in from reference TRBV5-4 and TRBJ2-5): ETGVTQSPTHLIKTRGQQVTLRCSSQSGHNTVSWYQQALGQGPQFIFQYYREEENGRGNFPPRFSGLQFPNYSSELNVNALELDDSALYLCASSITGTIKETQYFGPGTRLLVL.

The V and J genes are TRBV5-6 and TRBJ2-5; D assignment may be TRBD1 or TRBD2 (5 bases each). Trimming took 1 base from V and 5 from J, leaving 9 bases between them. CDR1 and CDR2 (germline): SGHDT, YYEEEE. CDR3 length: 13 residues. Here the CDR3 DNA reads TGTGCCAGCAGCTTGTGGGGGAGCGAGACCCAGTACTTC. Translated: CASSLWGSETQYF.

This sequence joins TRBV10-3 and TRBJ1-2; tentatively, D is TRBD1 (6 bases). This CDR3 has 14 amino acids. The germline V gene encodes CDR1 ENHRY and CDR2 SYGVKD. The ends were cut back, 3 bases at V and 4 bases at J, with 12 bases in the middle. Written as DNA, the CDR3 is TGTGCCATCAGTGAAGGGACAACTCGCTATGGCTACACCTTC. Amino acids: CAISEGTTRYGYTF.

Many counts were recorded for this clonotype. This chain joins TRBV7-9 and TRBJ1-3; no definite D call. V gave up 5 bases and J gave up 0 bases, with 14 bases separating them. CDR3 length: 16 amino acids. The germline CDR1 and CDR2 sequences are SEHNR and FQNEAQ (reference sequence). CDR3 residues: CASSHSRAGSGNTIYF. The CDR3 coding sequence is TGTGCCAGCAGCCATAGTAGGGCAGGCTCTGGAAACACCATATATTTT.

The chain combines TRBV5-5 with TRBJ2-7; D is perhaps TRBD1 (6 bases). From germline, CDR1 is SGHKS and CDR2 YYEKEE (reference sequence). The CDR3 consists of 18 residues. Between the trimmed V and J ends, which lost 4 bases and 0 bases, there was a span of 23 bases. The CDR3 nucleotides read TGTGCCAGCAGCAATCTCGACAGGAGCCCCCCTCACTCCTACGAGCAGTACTTC. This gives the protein CASSNLDRSPPHSYEQYF.

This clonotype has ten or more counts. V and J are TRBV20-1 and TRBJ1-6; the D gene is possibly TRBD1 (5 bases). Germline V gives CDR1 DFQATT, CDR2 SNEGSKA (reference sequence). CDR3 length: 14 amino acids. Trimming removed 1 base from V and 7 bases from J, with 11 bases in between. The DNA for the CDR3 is TGCAGTGCTAGAGCTGGGACCTCGAATTCACCCCTCCACTTT. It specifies CSARAGTSNSPLHF.

CDR3 amino acids: CASMPDRDGNTIYF. CDR3 DNA: TGTGCCAGCATGCCGGACAGGGATGGAAACACCATATATTTT. This chain uses TRBV11-1 with TRBJ1-3; 8 bases align to TRBD1. Germline V gene sequence: CDR1 SGHAT, CDR2 FQDESV (reference sequence). V was clipped by 7 bases and J by 3 bases; unmatched bases: 5. The CDR3 consists of 14 residues.